A selection of T cell receptor beta chains follows, all from one sample in a study of T cells expressing NK-cell markers. TCRdb reprocessed the 5' RACE reads, with one entry per CDR3 protein and no DNA. The table lists some 440,000 distinct CDR3 sequences. Input material: blood T cells: a sorted CD56 or NKG2C T cell subset, CD4+ or CD8+ T cells, or bulk PBMC T cells (not recorded which). The receptor source for this set is a woman aged 45-65 years in good health. Each CDR3 is given with its conserved first and last residue. Fields, in order: V gene, J gene, CDR3 protein.

V gene: TRBV4-1
J gene: TRBJ1-4
CDR3 protein: CASSQDSETRREKLFF

V gene: TRBV20-1
J gene: TRBJ1-6
CDR3 protein: CSARDGGGGAYNSPLHF

V gene: TRBV3-1
J gene: TRBJ2-2
CDR3 protein: CASSPEGGSAELFF

V gene: TRBV7-9
J gene: TRBJ2-7
CDR3 protein: CASSFSSSDEQYF

V gene: TRBV5-6
J gene: TRBJ2-1
CDR3 protein: CASSFWTSGRLNEQFF

V gene: TRBV2
J gene: TRBJ1-2
CDR3 protein: CASSPLSTITYGYTF

V gene: TRBV6-6
J gene: TRBJ2-5
CDR3 protein: CASSTVGAGRMMETQYF

V gene: TRBV6-6
J gene: TRBJ1-2
CDR3 protein: CASSLPGQFNYGYTF

V gene: TRBV10-3
J gene: TRBJ2-3
CDR3 protein: CAVLAGGPTDTQYF

V gene: TRBV5-1
J gene: TRBJ2-3
CDR3 protein: CASSIEGLAGRDTQYF

V gene: TRBV20-1
J gene: TRBJ1-6
CDR3 protein: CSADFRTPSYNSPLHF

V gene: TRBV7-2
J gene: TRBJ2-3
CDR3 protein: CASRGSDTQYF

V gene: TRBV9
J gene: TRBJ2-5
CDR3 protein: CASSVGLEETQYF

V gene: TRBV12-3/TRBV12-4
J gene: TRBJ1-2
CDR3 protein: CASSGGLRDRGIYGYTF

V gene: TRBV5-1
J gene: TRBJ2-3
CDR3 protein: CASSRLGASTDTQYF

V gene: TRBV6-2/TRBV6-3
J gene: TRBJ2-5
CDR3 protein: CASSNGQETQYF

V gene: TRBV15
J gene: TRBJ2-5
CDR3 protein: CATSTRTSGMETQYF

V gene: TRBV5-1
J gene: TRBJ1-1
CDR3 protein: CASSLAGQANTEAFF

V gene: TRBV4-1
J gene: TRBJ2-5
CDR3 protein: CASSPIAAGVVGETQYF

V gene: TRBV30
J gene: TRBJ1-5
CDR3 protein: CAWSKKGQTNQPQHF

V gene: TRBV11-2
J gene: TRBJ2-3
CDR3 protein: CASSFIGLDTQYF

V gene: TRBV12-3/TRBV12-4
J gene: TRBJ1-2
CDR3 protein: CASSLRQGDGYTF

V gene: TRBV10-2
J gene: TRBJ1-5
CDR3 protein: CASRGDTSNQPQHF

V gene: TRBV7-9
J gene: TRBJ2-2
CDR3 protein: CATLERERDTGELFF

V gene: TRBV29-1
J gene: TRBJ2-7
CDR3 protein: CSVAGRRSSYEQYF

V gene: TRBV29-1
J gene: TRBJ2-3
CDR3 protein: CSGRQATDTQYF

V gene: TRBV24-1
J gene: TRBJ2-3
CDR3 protein: CATSGQTTGMLSTQYF